The clone carrying this T cell receptor (beta chain) came up many times. Germline V CDR1 and CDR2: ENHRY, SYGVKD. The V end lost 3 bases, the J end lost 7 bases, and 18 bases lay between the germline ends. The CDR3 has 15 residues. The data were taken from a study of kidney transplant recipient with SARS-CoV-2 infection. TCRdb reanalysed the reads using MiXCR and keeps one entry per CDR3 protein. The sample consists of approximately 250,000 distinct CDR3 sequences, 29% of them appearing once. The source of this sequence is a male patient aged 25 to 39 who had COVID-19 and was a kidney transplant recipient. T cells may partly derive from the graft donor. The starting material was a blood sample, obtained at baseline and between days 110 and 120 from a kidney transplant recipient. This chain joins TRBV10-3 and TRBJ1-2; D unresolved. Here the CDR3 reads CAISELAGSPGGYTF. The CDR3 DNA follows: TGTGCCATCAGTGAACTGGCCGGGTCCCCGGGTGGCTACACCTTC.